This TCR beta chain comes out of a study of blood T cell repertoires in COVID-19. Germline V gives CDR1 SQVTM, CDR2 ANQGSEA. V lost 4 bases, J lost 4 bases, and 22 bases lay in between. The CDR3 consists of 16 residues. Generated by immunoSEQ multiplex PCR, the TCRdb table keeps only in-frame clones and is missing some. The data hold 250,000 or so clones, with 70% to 90% observed a single time. The sequence was collected from a woman aged 55-69 years with active or convalescent COVID-19. The sample consisted of peripheral blood. The chain is built from TRBV29-1 and TRBJ2-5, with D possibly matching TRBD2 (6 bases). CDR3 sequence: CSVVGAVRRVGETQYF. DNA for the CDR3: TGCAGCGTTGTTGGGGCGGTAAGGAGGGTTGGAGAGACCCAGTACTTC.